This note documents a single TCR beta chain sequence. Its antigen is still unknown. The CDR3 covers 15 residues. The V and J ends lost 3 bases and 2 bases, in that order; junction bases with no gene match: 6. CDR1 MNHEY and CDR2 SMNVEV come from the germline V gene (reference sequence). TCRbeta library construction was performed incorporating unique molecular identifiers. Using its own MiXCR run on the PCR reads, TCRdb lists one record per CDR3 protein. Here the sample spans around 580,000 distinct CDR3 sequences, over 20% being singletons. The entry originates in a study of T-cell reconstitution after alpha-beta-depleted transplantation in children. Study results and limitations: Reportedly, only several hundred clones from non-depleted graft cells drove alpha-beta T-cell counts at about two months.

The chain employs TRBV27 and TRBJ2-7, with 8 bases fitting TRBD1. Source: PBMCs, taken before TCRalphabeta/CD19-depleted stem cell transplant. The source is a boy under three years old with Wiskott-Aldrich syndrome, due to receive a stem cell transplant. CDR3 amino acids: CASSFFRGPPYEQYF. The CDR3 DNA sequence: TGTGCCAGCAGTTTTTTCAGGGGGCCGCCCTACGAGCAGTACTTC.